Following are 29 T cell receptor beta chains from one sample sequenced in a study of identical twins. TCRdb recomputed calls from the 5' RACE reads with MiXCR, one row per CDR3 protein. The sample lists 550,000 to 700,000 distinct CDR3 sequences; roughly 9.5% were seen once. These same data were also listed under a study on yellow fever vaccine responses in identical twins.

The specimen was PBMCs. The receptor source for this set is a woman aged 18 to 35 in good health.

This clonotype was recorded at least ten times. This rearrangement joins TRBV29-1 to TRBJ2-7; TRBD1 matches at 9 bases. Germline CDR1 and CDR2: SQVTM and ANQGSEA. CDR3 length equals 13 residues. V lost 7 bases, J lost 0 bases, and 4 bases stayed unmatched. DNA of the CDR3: TGCAGCGCTGGACAGGGGATCTCCTACGAGCAGTACTTC. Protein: CSAGQGISYEQYF.

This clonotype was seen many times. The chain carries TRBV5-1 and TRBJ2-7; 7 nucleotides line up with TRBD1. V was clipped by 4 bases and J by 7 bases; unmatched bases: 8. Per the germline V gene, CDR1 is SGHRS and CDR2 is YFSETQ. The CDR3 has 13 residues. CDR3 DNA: TGCGCCAGCAGCGGGACAGCTATGCGGGAGCAGTACTTC. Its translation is CASSGTAMREQYF.

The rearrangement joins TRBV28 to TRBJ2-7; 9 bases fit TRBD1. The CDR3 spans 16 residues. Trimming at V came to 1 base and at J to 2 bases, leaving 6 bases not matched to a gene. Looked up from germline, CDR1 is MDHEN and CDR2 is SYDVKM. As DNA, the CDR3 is TGTGCCAGCAGTTTATCGGGACAGGGCTTAACCTACGAGCAGTACTTC. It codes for CASSLSGQGLTYEQYF.

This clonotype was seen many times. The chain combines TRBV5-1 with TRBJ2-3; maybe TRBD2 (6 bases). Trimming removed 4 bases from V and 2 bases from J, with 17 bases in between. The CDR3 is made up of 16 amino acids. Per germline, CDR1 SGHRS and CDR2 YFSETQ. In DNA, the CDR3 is TGCGCCAGCAGCCACCCTCGGGAGAGCTTCACAGATACGCAGTATTTT. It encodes CASSHPRESFTDTQYF.

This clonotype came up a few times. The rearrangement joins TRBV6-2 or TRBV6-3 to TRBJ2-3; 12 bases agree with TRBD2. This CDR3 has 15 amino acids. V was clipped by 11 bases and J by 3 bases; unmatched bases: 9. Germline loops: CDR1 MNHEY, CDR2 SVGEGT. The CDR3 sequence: CAVRRTSGKTDTQYF. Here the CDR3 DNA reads TGTGCCGTCCGAAGGACTAGCGGGAAGACAGATACGCAGTATTTT.

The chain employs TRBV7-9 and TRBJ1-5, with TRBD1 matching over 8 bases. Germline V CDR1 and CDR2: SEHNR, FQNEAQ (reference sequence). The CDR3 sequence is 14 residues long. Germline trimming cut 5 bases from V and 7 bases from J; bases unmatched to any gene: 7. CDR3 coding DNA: TGTGCCAGCAGCCCGGACAGGGTTGAACAGCCCCAGCATTTT. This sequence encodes CASSPDRVEQPQHF.

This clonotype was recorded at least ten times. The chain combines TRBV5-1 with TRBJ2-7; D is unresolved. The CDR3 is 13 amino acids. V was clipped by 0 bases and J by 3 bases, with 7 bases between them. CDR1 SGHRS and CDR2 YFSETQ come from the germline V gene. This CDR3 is CASSLDLNYEQYF. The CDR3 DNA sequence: TGCGCCAGCAGCTTGGACCTAAACTACGAGCAGTACTTC.

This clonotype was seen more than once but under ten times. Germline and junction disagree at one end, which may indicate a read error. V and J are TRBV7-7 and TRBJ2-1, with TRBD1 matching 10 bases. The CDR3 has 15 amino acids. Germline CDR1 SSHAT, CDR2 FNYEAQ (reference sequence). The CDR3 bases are TGTGCTAGCAGCTTGACAGGGGGCGACATCAATGAGCAGTTCTTC. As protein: CASSLTGGDINEQFF.

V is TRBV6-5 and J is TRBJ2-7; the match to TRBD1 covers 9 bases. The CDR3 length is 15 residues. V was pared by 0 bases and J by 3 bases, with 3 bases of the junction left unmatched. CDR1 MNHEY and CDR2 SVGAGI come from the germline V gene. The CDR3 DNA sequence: TGTGCCAGCAGTTACTCGTGGACAGGGGACTACGAGCAGTACTTC. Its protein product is CASSYSWTGDYEQYF.

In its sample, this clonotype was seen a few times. In nucleotides, the CDR3 is TGTGCCAGCAGTTTACCGGGACTAGCTCAGCAGTATTTT. Its translation: CASSLPGLAQQYF. The V call is TRBV27, the J call TRBJ2-3; 9 nucleotides line up with TRBD2. Per germline, CDR1 MNHEY and CDR2 SMNVEV (reference sequence). With V trimmed by 2 bases and J by 11 bases, 5 bases remained unmatched. CDR3 size: 13 residues.

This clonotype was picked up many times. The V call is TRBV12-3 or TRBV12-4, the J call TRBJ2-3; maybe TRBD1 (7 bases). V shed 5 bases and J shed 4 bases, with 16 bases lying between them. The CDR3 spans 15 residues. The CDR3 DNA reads TGTGCCAGCAGTCCCCAGGGGGGAGGCGCAGATACGCAGTATTTT. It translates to CASSPQGGGADTQYF.

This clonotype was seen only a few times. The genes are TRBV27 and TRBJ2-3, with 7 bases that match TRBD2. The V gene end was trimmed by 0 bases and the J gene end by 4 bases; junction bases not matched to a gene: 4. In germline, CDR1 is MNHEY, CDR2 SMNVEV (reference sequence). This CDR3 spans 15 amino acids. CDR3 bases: TGTGCCAGCAGTTTATCCCGACTAGCCGCAGATACGCAGTATTTT. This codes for CASSLSRLAADTQYF.

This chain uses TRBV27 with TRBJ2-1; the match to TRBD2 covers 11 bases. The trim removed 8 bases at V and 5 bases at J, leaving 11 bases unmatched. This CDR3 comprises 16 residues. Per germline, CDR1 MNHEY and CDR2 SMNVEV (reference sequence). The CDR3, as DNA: TGTGCCAGCCGAAAATTACTAGCGGGAGCCCACAATGAGCAGTTCTTC. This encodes CASRKLLAGAHNEQFF.

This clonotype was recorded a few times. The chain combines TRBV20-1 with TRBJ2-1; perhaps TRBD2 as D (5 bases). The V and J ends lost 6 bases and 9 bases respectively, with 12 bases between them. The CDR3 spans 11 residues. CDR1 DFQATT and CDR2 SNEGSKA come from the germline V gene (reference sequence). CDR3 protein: CSATRGTEQFF. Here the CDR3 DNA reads TGCAGTGCAACACGGGGTACTGAGCAGTTCTTC.

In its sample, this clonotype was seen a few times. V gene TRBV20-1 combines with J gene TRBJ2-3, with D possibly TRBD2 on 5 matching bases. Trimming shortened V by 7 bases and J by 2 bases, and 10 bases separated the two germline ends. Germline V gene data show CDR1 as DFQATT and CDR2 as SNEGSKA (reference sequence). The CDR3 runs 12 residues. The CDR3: CSVPSFTDTQYF. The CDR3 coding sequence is TGCAGTGTGCCTAGCTTCACAGATACGCAGTATTTT.

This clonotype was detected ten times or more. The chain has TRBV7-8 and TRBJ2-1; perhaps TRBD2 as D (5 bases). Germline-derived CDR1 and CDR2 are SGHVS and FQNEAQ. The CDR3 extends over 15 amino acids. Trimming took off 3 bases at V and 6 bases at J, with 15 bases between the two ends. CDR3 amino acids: CASSFGLLLFNEQFF. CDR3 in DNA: TGTGCCAGCAGCTTTGGACTTTTACTTTTCAATGAGCAGTTCTTC.

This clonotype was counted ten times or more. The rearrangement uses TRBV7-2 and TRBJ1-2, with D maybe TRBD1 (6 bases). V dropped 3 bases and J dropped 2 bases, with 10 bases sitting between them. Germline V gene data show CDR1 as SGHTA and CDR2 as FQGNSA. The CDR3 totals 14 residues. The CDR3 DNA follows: TGTGCCAGCAGCTTCACAGGGTACAACTATGGCTACACCTTC. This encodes CASSFTGYNYGYTF.

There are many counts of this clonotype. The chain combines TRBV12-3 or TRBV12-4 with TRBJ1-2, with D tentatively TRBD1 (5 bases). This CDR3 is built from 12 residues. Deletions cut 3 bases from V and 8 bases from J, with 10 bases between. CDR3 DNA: TGTGCCAGCAGTTTTCCAGGGTGGGGCTACACCTTC. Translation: CASSFPGWGYTF.

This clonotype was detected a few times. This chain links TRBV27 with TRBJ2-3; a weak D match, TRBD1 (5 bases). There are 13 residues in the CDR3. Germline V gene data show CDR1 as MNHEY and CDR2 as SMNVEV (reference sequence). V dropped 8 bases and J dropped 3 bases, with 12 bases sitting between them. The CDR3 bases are TGTGCCAGCCGGCCAGGGAAAACAGATACGCAGTATTTT. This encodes CASRPGKTDTQYF.

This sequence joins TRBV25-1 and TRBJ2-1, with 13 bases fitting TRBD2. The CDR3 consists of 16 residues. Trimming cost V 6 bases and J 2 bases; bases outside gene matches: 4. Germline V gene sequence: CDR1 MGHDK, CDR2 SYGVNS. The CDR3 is CASRSGLAGTYNEQFF. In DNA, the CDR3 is TGTGCCAGCAGATCGGGACTAGCGGGGACCTACAATGAGCAGTTCTTC.

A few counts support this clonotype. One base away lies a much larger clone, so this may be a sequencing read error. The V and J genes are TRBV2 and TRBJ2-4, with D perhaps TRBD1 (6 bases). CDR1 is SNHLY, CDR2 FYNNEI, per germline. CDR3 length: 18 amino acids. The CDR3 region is CAISLTHRAGKSINIQYF. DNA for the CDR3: TGTGCCATCAGTTTAACCCACAGGGCCGGAAAATCGATAAACATTCAGTACTTC.

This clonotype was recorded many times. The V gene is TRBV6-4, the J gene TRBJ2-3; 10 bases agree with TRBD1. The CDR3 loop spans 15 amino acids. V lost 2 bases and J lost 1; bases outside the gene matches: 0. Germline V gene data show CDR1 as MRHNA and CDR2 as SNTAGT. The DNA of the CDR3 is TGTGCCAGCAGTGACGGGACAGGGGGCACAGATACGCAGTATTTT. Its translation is CASSDGTGGTDTQYF.

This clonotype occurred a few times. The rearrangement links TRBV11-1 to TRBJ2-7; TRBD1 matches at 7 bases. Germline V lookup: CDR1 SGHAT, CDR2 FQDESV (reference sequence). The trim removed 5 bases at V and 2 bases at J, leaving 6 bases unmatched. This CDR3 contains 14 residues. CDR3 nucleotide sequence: TGTGCCAGCAGCCTCGACAGGGTCGCCTACGAGCAGTACTTC. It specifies CASSLDRVAYEQYF.

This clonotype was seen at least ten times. In DNA, the CDR3 is TGCGCCAGCAGCGTCACCGGGGAGCTGTTTTTT. Translation gives CASSVTGELFF. The chain is built from TRBV5-1 and TRBJ2-2; no clear D gene. Germline V gives CDR1 SGHRS, CDR2 YFSETQ. V lost 4 bases and J lost 4, with 2 bases in between. The CDR3 covers 11 residues.

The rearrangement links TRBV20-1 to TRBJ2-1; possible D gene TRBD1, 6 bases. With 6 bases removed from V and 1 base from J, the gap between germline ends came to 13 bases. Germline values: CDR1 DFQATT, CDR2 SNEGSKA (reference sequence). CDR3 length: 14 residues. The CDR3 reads CSAKRRGSYNEQFF. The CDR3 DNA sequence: TGCAGTGCAAAGAGAAGGGGGTCCTACAATGAGCAGTTCTTC.

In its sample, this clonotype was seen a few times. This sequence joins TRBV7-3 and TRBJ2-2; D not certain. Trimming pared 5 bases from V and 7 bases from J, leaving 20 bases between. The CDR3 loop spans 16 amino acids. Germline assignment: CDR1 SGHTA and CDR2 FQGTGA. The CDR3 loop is CASSTTPRGGDGELFF. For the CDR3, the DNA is TGTGCCAGCAGCACTACCCCTAGAGGTGGGGACGGGGAGCTGTTTTTT.

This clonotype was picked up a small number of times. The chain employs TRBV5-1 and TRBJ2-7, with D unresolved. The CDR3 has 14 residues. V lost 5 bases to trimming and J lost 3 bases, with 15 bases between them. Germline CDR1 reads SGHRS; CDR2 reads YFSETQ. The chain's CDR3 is CASRQTVTDYEQYF. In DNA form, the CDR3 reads TGCGCCAGCAGGCAGACTGTGACCGACTACGAGCAGTACTTC.

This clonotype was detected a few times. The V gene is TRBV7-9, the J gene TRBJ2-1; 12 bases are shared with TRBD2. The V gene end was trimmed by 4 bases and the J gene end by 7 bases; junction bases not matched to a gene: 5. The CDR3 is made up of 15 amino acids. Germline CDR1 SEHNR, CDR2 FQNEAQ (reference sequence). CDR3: CASSSLAGGTNEQFF. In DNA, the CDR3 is TGTGCCAGCAGCTCACTAGCGGGGGGTACAAATGAGCAGTTCTTC. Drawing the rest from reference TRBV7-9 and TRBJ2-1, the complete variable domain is DTGVSQNPRHKITKRGQNVTFRCDPISEHNRLYWYRQTLGQGPEFLTYFQNEAQLEKSRLLSDRFSAERPKGSFSTLEIQRTEQGDSAMYLCASSSLAGGTNEQFFGPGTRLTVL.

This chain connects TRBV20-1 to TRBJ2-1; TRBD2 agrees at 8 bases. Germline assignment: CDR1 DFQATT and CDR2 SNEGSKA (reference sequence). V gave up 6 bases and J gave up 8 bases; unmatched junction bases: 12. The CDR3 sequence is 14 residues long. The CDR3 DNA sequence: TGCAGTGCGGAGGCCGGGACTAGTACTTATGAGCAGTTCTTC. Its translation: CSAEAGTSTYEQFF.